This T cell receptor (beta chain) derives from a study of T cells in Graves' hyperthyroidism and ophthalmopathy. Notes on the study in general: Most clonotypes that expanded in the thyroid above 0.001 also showed up in blood.

TCR beta CDR3 sequences were amplified from RNA transcripts. Using the HTBI primer set, a first-round RT-PCR was run on the TCR CDR3. TCRdb re-analysed the multiplex PCR reads in MiXCR, keeping a single row per CDR3 protein. The table lists a few hundred thousand distinct CDR3 sequences, about 15% of them singletons. Germline CDR1 and CDR2: SNHLY and FYNNEI. Trimming removed 7 bases from V and 0 bases from J; junction bases left unmatched: 9. The length of the CDR3 is 16 residues. This clonotype was seen ten or more times. What it binds is unknown. Based on clinical symptoms, serum thyroxine and TRAb, thyroid ultrasound and orbital computed tomography, diagnoses were reached.

The rearrangement uses TRBV2 and TRBJ2-1; 7 bases map to TRBD1. Sequenced: blood. The source of this sequence is a woman aged 25 to 45 with Graves' hyperthyroidism. The CDR3: CASNPPDRVSYNEQFF. DNA of the CDR3: TGTGCCAGCAACCCCCCTGACAGGGTCTCCTACAATGAGCAGTTCTTC.